The 31 T cell receptor beta chains given below trace back to one sample, sequenced in a study of identical twins. TCRdb passed the 5' RACE reads through MiXCR, listing each CDR3 protein once. The sample records 450,000 or so distinct CDR3 sequences, 13% to 15% being singletons. The data also belong to a second study, concerning yellow fever vaccine responses in identical twins.

Sequences were obtained from CD4+ T cells sorted from blood. The receptor source for this set is a woman in her late teens or twenties in good health.

This chain joins TRBV20-1 and TRBJ2-3; D assignment may be TRBD1 or TRBD2 (5 bases each). CDR3 length equals 14 residues. V shed 5 bases and J shed 0 bases, with 12 bases lying between them. Germline assignment: CDR1 DFQATT and CDR2 SNEGSKA (reference sequence). CDR3 in amino acids: CSASSRDSTDTQYF. The CDR3 region has the DNA TGCAGTGCTTCTTCCAGGGACAGCACAGATACGCAGTATTTT.

J is TRBJ2-4 and V is TRBV25-1; a weak D match, TRBD1 (5 bases). V shed 4 bases and J shed 6 bases, with 7 bases lying between them. The CDR3 length is 12 residues. Per the germline V gene, CDR1 is MGHDK and CDR2 is SYGVNS. CDR3 DNA sequence: TGTGCCAGCAGTGGGCAGGGAAACATTCAGTACTTC. Protein sequence: CASSGQGNIQYF.

This clonotype was detected a few times. The rearrangement joins TRBV7-8 to TRBJ2-1; the D gene is possibly TRBD2 (5 bases). The CDR3 is made up of 18 amino acids. Per the germline V gene, CDR1 is SGHVS and CDR2 is FQNEAQ. Trimming stripped 1 base from V and 7 bases from J, with 23 bases between. Written as DNA, the CDR3 is TGTGCCAGCAGCTTAGGAGTTTCGGGAACTTCCCCTCGGAATGAGCAGTTCTTC. As protein: CASSLGVSGTSPRNEQFF.

There are a few counts of this clonotype. The rearrangement uses TRBV6-5 and TRBJ2-6; no firm D call. This CDR3 is 15 amino acids long. CDR1 is MNHEY, CDR2 SVGAGI, per germline. Trimming took off 1 base at V and 0 bases at J, with 4 bases between the two ends. This chain's CDR3 is CASSYLRSGANVLTF. In nucleotides, the CDR3 is TGTGCCAGCAGTTACTTGCGCTCTGGGGCCAACGTCCTGACTTTC.

This clonotype has more than one count but fewer than ten. The CDR3, as DNA: TGTGCCAGCAGCCGACAATACGAGCAGTACTTC. It translates to CASSRQYEQYF. The J gene is TRBJ2-7, the V gene TRBV5-5; D unresolved. The CDR3 has 11 amino acids. V shed 4 bases and J shed 4 bases, with 6 bases lying between them. Germline-derived CDR1 and CDR2 are SGHKS and YYEKEE (reference sequence).

The J gene is TRBJ1-2, the V gene TRBV28; TRBD1 matches 7 bases. Germline loops: CDR1 MDHEN, CDR2 SYDVKM. V lost 6 bases to trimming and J lost 0 bases; unmatched junction nucleotides: 7. The CDR3 spans 15 residues. The DNA of the CDR3 is TGTGCCAGCAGCCGCAGGGGGGGGACTAACTATGGCTACACCTTC. It specifies CASSRRGGTNYGYTF.

The V and J genes are TRBV24-1 and TRBJ2-1; D may match TRBD1 or TRBD2 (6 bases each). Trimming stripped 2 bases from V and 6 bases from J, with 13 bases between. The CDR3 runs to 15 residues. From germline, CDR1 is KGHDR and CDR2 SFDVKD. The CDR3 region is CATSDWGGGGNEQFF. CDR3 nucleotides: TGTGCCACCAGTGATTGGGGCGGAGGGGGCAATGAGCAGTTCTTC.

This clonotype was found a few times. This chain connects TRBV7-2 to TRBJ2-2; D might be TRBD1 (6 bases). V lost 4 bases, J lost 2 bases, and 14 bases lay in between. The V gene's germline CDR1 is SGHTA and CDR2 FQGNSA. The CDR3 totals 16 residues. The CDR3 reads CASSSLPQGNTGELFF. The CDR3 DNA follows: TGTGCCAGCAGCTCCCTGCCACAGGGAAACACCGGGGAGCTGTTTTTT.

This chain joins TRBV20-1 and TRBJ2-7, with 9 bases matching TRBD2. Germline-derived CDR1 and CDR2 are DFQATT and SNEGSKA (reference sequence). V shed 0 bases and J 6 bases; nucleotides not matched to a gene: 9. This CDR3 has 15 amino acids. Here the CDR3 reads CSARDTRGRGPEQYF. In nucleotides, the CDR3 is TGCAGTGCTAGAGATACTCGCGGGAGGGGTCCCGAGCAGTACTTC.

The chain is built from TRBV27 and TRBJ2-1; the match to TRBD2 covers 11 bases. Per germline, CDR1 MNHEY and CDR2 SMNVEV (reference sequence). The CDR3 consists of 15 residues. The junction had 5 bases not matched to a gene; V was cut back by 5 bases and J by 5 bases. CDR3 sequence (DNA): TGTGCCAGCAGTGCTAGGACTAGCGGGCACAATGAGCAGTTCTTC. It yields the protein CASSARTSGHNEQFF.

This clonotype has a handful of counts. The V and J genes are TRBV6-6 and TRBJ2-7, with D unclear. This CDR3 region has 12 residues. V was pared by 7 bases and J by 2 bases, with 9 bases between. Per the germline V gene, CDR1 is MNHNY and CDR2 is SVGAGI (reference sequence). The CDR3: CASKGTPYEQYF. DNA of the CDR3: TGTGCCAGCAAGGGCACCCCCTACGAGCAGTACTTC.

This clonotype appeared a few times. The chain carries TRBV6-1 and TRBJ2-7; D may be TRBD1 (6 bases). Germline V gives CDR1 MNHNS, CDR2 SASEGT. Trimming shortened V by 6 bases and J by 3 bases, and 18 bases separated the two germline ends. The CDR3 covers 15 residues. CDR3 nucleotides: TGTGCCAGCAGACCCCCGACAGGCCTCTACTACGAGCAGTACTTC. It encodes CASRPPTGLYYEQYF.

This clonotype was observed a few times. The chain carries TRBV12-3 or TRBV12-4 and TRBJ2-7; TRBD2 matches at 8 bases. V lost 1 base to trimming and J lost 4 bases; unmatched junction nucleotides: 12. The CDR3 runs 17 residues. The CDR3 DNA sequence: TGTGCCAGCAGTTTAGAGGTTGGGACTAGTCTTTCGTACGAGCAGTACTTC. This sequence encodes CASSLEVGTSLSYEQYF.

This clonotype occurred a few times. The chain couples TRBV27 to TRBJ2-7; 7 bases fit TRBD1. Losses at the gene ends were 7 bases for V and 3 bases for J; bases not matched to a gene: 9. Germline CDR1 and CDR2: MNHEY and SMNVEV (reference sequence). The CDR3 sequence is 14 residues long. CDR3 coding DNA: TGTGCCAGCAAAAGGGGGCTTGGAGACTACGAGCAGTACTTC. Its protein is CASKRGLGDYEQYF.

The genes are TRBV5-6 and TRBJ2-1, with a possible D match to TRBD1 (6 bases). The germline V gene encodes CDR1 SGHDT and CDR2 YYEEEE. The CDR3 has 15 residues. The ends were cut back, 6 bases at V and 0 bases at J, with 13 bases in the middle. The DNA for the CDR3 is TGTGCCAGCACCGTGGGGGCCCCCTCCTACAATGAGCAGTTCTTC. Protein: CASTVGAPSYNEQFF.

The CDR3 DNA reads as TGTGCCAGCAGCTTAGTGACGGAGCAAGTAGAGACCCAGTACTTC. Its translation: CASSLVTEQVETQYF. The chain joins TRBV7-2 to TRBJ2-5, with D uncertain. The V gene lost 1 base and the J gene lost 4 bases, with 13 bases spanning the gap. CDR1 SGHTA and CDR2 FQGNSA come from the germline V gene. This CDR3 contains 15 residues.

The chain carries TRBV11-2 and TRBJ1-1; TRBD1 is a possible D gene (5 bases). The CDR3 has 15 amino acids. V gave up 1 base and J gave up 4 bases, with 13 bases separating them. The germline V gene encodes CDR1 SGHAT and CDR2 FQNNGV. CDR3 coding DNA: TGTGCCAGCAGCTTAGGGGGGGAAAAGGGCACTGAAGCTTTCTTT. It is translated as CASSLGGEKGTEAFF.

A note on this clonotype: An end of the junction does not agree with germline; a read error may underlie this. V gene TRBV4-2 combines with J gene TRBJ2-1; TRBD2 matches at 8 bases. The CDR3 sequence is 16 residues long. Germline assignment: CDR1 LGHNA and CDR2 YNFKEQ. The CDR3 DNA follows: TGTGCCAGCAGCCAAGACCTAGCGGGTTCCTGCAATGAGCAGTTCTTC. Protein sequence: CASSQDLAGSCNEQFF.

This clonotype occurred a few times. CDR3 amino acids: CAISLAGALSGELFF. DNA for the CDR3: TGTGCCATCAGTCTAGCGGGAGCTCTATCCGGGGAGCTGTTTTTT. The V and J genes are TRBV10-3 and TRBJ2-2; TRBD2 aligns across 10 bases. Germline V gives CDR1 ENHRY, CDR2 SYGVKD. J was trimmed by 6 bases and V by 5 bases; bases with no gene match: 6. This CDR3 contains 15 residues.

This clonotype came up a few times. The rearrangement uses TRBV7-6 and TRBJ2-2; D possibly corresponds to TRBD2 (5 bases). V was cut by 3 bases and J by 0 bases, with 20 bases left in between. The CDR3 is made up of 19 amino acids. Germline CDR1 and CDR2: SGHVS and FNYEAQ. The CDR3 DNA sequence: TGTGCCAGCAGCTTCCCACGGGAACCTGGGTCTGCGAACACCGGGGAGCTGTTTTTT. Residues: CASSFPREPGSANTGELFF.

This clonotype was found a few times. V is TRBV12-3 or TRBV12-4 and J is TRBJ2-3; D tentatively fits TRBD1 or TRBD2 (6 bases each). Deletions cut 10 bases from V and 5 bases from J, with 19 bases between. The CDR3 spans 14 residues. The chain's CDR3 is CATDLRGAGDTQYF. For the CDR3, the DNA is TGTGCCACGGACTTGAGGGGGGCAGGAGATACGCAGTATTTT.

This clonotype was observed at least ten times. This chain connects TRBV14 to TRBJ2-7, with TRBD1 matching over 7 bases. Per germline, CDR1 SGHDN and CDR2 FVKESK. CDR3 size: 14 residues. V dropped 5 bases and J dropped 7; count of bases not matched to a gene: 11. The CDR3 region is CASSLQGTRGEQYF. DNA of the CDR3: TGTGCCAGCAGCTTACAGGGGACAAGAGGGGAGCAGTACTTC.

The V call is TRBV2, the J call TRBJ2-6; 9 nucleotides align to TRBD1. The CDR3 has 15 amino acids. Unmatched junction bases numbered 3, after V lost 7 bases and J lost 2 bases. Per the germline V gene, CDR1 is SNHLY and CDR2 is FYNNEI. The CDR3 DNA reads as TGTGCCAGCAAGGGACAGGGACCTGGGGCCAACGTCCTGACTTTC. Its translation is CASKGQGPGANVLTF.

The table lists this clonotype with a few counts. The chain links TRBV3-1 to TRBJ2-1, with 13 bases identical to TRBD2. Looked up from germline, CDR1 is LGHDT and CDR2 is YNNKEL (reference sequence). With 5 bases clipped from V and 7 bases from J, the junction kept 5 bases outside the gene matches. This CDR3 spans 15 amino acids. This chain's CDR3 is CASSLLAGGSNEQFF. Here the CDR3 DNA reads TGTGCCAGCAGCTTACTAGCGGGAGGGTCTAATGAGCAGTTCTTC.

The CDR3 DNA reads as TGTGCCAGCAGTTGGGGACAGACTAGCACAGATACGCAGTATTTT. Protein: CASSWGQTSTDTQYF. This chain links TRBV6-5 with TRBJ2-3, with 7 bases lining up with TRBD1. With 4 bases clipped from V and 0 bases from J, the junction kept 4 bases outside the gene matches. The CDR3 sequence is 15 residues long. Germline V gene sequence: CDR1 MNHEY, CDR2 SVGAGI.

CDR3 coding DNA: TGTGCCAGCAGTGAAATATCTGGTGGGCTAGCGGGAGGGCTCAATGAGCAGTTCTTC. It encodes CASSEISGGLAGGLNEQFF. V usage is TRBV6-1 and J usage is TRBJ2-1; 12 bases align to TRBD2. This CDR3 contains 19 residues. Germline-derived CDR1 and CDR2 are MNHNS and SASEGT. Trimming at V came to 2 bases and at J to 6 bases, leaving 14 bases not matched to a gene.

This clonotype was counted a few times. This sequence joins TRBV27 and TRBJ2-5, with D possibly TRBD1 on 5 matching bases. This CDR3 spans 13 amino acids. Germline V gives CDR1 MNHEY, CDR2 SMNVEV (reference sequence). The ends were cut back, 5 bases at V and 5 bases at J, with 12 bases in the middle. CDR3 protein: CASSELGRETQYF. Written as DNA, the CDR3 is TGTGCCAGCAGTGAGCTGGGGCGGGAGACCCAGTACTTC.

Note on this clonotype: A single base separates this from a much larger clone, so it may be a read error. This chain uses TRBV29-1 with TRBJ2-5; D assignment may be TRBD1 or TRBD2 (6 bases each). Germline V gene sequence: CDR1 SQVTM, CDR2 ANQGSEA. CDR3 length: 12 amino acids. CDR3: CSVRRGQETRYF. DNA for the CDR3: TGCAGCGTTAGGCGGGGACAAGAGACCCGGTACTTC.

The chain employs TRBV20-1 and TRBJ1-5; 10 bases align to TRBD1. The CDR3 runs 17 residues. Germline V gene data show CDR1 as DFQATT and CDR2 as SNEGSKA (reference sequence). The junction had 12 bases not matched to a gene; V was cut back by 3 bases and J by 4 bases. CDR3 in amino acids: CSASEFPGQGKNQPQHF. For the CDR3, the DNA is TGCAGTGCTAGCGAGTTTCCGGGACAGGGGAAAAATCAGCCCCAGCATTTT.

V usage is TRBV6-1 and J usage is TRBJ1-1, with D unclear. V lost 3 bases to trimming and J lost 5 bases, with 13 bases between them. The germline V gene has CDR1 MNHNS and CDR2 SASEGT. This CDR3 region has 14 residues. CDR3: CASSETDGGTEAFF. The CDR3 DNA is TGTGCCAGCAGTGAGACGGACGGCGGAACTGAAGCTTTCTTT.

In this sample, this clonotype turned up many times. This chain joins TRBV5-1 and TRBJ2-2, with D hard to call. CDR3 size: 16 residues. CDR1 SGHRS and CDR2 YFSETQ come from the germline V gene. V was pared by 2 bases and J by 3 bases, with 14 bases between. The CDR3 nucleotides read TGCGCCAGCAGCTTAAAACCAGAGTTGTACACCGGGGAGCTGTTTTTT. Translation gives CASSLKPELYTGELFF.